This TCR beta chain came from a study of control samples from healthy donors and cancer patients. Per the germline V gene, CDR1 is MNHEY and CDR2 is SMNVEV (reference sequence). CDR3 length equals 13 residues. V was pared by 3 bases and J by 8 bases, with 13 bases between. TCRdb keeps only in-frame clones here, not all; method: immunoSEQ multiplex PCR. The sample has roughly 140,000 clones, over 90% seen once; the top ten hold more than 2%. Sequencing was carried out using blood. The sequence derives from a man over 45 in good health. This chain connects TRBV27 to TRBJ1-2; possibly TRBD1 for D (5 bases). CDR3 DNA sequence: TGTGCCAGCAGTTTTCTTGGGGGACGCGGCTACACCTTC. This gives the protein CASSFLGGRGYTF.